The 21 T cell receptor beta chains below all came from one sample that was sequenced in a study of T cell repertoires in cytomegalovirus infection. These receptors lack a known antigen. TCRdb re-analysed the reads in MiXCR, keeping a single row per CDR3 protein. The sample has around 570,000 distinct CDR3 sequences, 35% to 50% seen once; the top ten hold around 46%. Sequences were derived from cultured PBMCs, sampled from culture after CMV antigen stimulation. Receptors originate from a human donor in good health (CMV status not recorded). Some clones in this sample may be carry-over from other donors' samples.

The chain recombines TRBV7-9 with TRBJ2-7; TRBD2 matches 13 bases. Germline CDR1 and CDR2: SEHNR and FQNEAQ (reference sequence). The V and J ends lost 3 bases and 5 bases, in that order; junction bases with no gene match: 16. This CDR3 spans 19 amino acids. CDR3 sequence (DNA): TGTGCCAGCAGCTTGCCCTTCCGGACTAGCGGGAGAAGGAGGGACGAGCAGTACTTC. Translated, it gives CASSLPFRTSGRRRDEQYF.

This clonotype was seen more than once but under ten times. The V gene is TRBV12-3 or TRBV12-4, the J gene TRBJ1-5, with 8 positions matching TRBD1. The CDR3 extends over 15 amino acids. The V and J ends lost 4 bases and 7 bases, in that order; junction bases with no gene match: 9. CDR3 residues: CASSSRGPMGQPQHF. CDR3 nucleotide sequence: TGTGCCAGCAGTTCCAGGGGGCCGATGGGACAGCCCCAGCATTTT.

In its sample, this clonotype was seen many times. The gene calls are TRBV7-2 and TRBJ2-5; D possibly corresponds to TRBD2 (6 bases). Trimming removed 3 bases from V and 5 bases from J, with 16 bases in between. Germline values: CDR1 SGHTA, CDR2 FQGNSA. The CDR3 length is 15 residues. CDR3 region: CASSFQSGERETQYF. For the CDR3, the DNA is TGTGCCAGCAGCTTTCAATCGGGGGAGCGGGAGACCCAGTACTTC.

This clonotype appeared a few times. The genes are TRBV7-2 and TRBJ1-4; D not resolved. Trimming took 4 bases from V and 0 from J, leaving 15 bases between them. This CDR3 spans 17 amino acids. The V gene's germline CDR1 is SGHTA and CDR2 FQGNSA. The chain's CDR3 is CASSSPTGSSTNEKLFF. The CDR3 DNA sequence: TGTGCCAGCAGCTCACCCACGGGGAGCTCAACTAATGAAAAACTGTTTTTT.

This sequence joins TRBV5-4 and TRBJ1-4; D is unresolved. This CDR3 contains 14 residues. Germline V gives CDR1 SGHNT, CDR2 YYREEE (reference sequence). V was pared by 5 bases and J by 0 bases, with 8 bases between. This CDR3 is CASSLMPTNEKLFF. The CDR3 DNA follows: TGTGCCAGCAGTTTGATGCCAACTAATGAAAAACTGTTTTTT.

The chain employs TRBV28 and TRBJ2-3, with a tentative D call TRBD2 (6 bases). Germline CDR1 MDHEN, CDR2 SYDVKM. The V end lost 7 bases, the J end lost 0 bases, and 23 bases lay between the germline ends. The CDR3 is made up of 18 amino acids. CDR3 protein: CASNYLARGKPSTDTQYF. The CDR3 DNA is TGTGCCAGCAACTACCTCGCCCGGGGGAAGCCTAGCACAGATACGCAGTATTTT.

V is TRBV15 and J is TRBJ2-7; D might be TRBD1 (5 bases). V dropped 9 bases and J dropped 4 bases, with 16 bases sitting between them. This CDR3 is 13 amino acids long. Germline V lookup: CDR1 LNHNV, CDR2 YYDKDF (reference sequence). This CDR3 is CATAGALEYEQYF. CDR3 nucleotide sequence: TGTGCCACTGCTGGGGCCTTAGAATACGAGCAGTACTTC.

This clonotype occurred a few times. The genes are TRBV11-2 and TRBJ1-2, with D maybe TRBD1 (6 bases). This CDR3 spans 13 amino acids. Per germline, CDR1 SGHAT and CDR2 FQNNGV. Trimming shortened V by 4 bases and J by 4 bases, and 10 bases separated the two germline ends. CDR3 coding DNA: TGTGCCAGCAGCTCCGGACAGATCTATGGCTACACCTTC. This gives the protein CASSSGQIYGYTF.

This clonotype was observed a few times. The chain is built from TRBV11-2 and TRBJ2-1; tentatively, D is TRBD2 (5 bases). Trimming removed 5 bases from V and 4 bases from J, with 15 bases in between. Germline V CDR1 and CDR2: SGHAT, FQNNGV. This CDR3 is 15 amino acids long. The CDR3 bases are TGTGCCAGCAGCCTATCCTCCAGCGGTTACAATGAGCAGTTCTTC. Translating gives CASSLSSSGYNEQFF.

This clonotype was observed many times. J is TRBJ2-1 and V is TRBV7-2; D remains ambiguous. V was clipped by 2 bases and J by 7 bases, with 12 bases between them. From germline, CDR1 is SGHTA and CDR2 FQGNSA. This CDR3 is built from 14 residues. Here the CDR3 DNA reads TGTGCCAGCAGCTTAATACTAAAAGGTAATGAGCAGTTCTTC. This translates into CASSLILKGNEQFF. Supplemented by reference TRBV7-2 and TRBJ2-1, the full variable domain reads GAGVSQSPSNKVTEKGKDVELRCDPISGHTALYWYRQSLGQGLEFLIYFQGNSAPDKSGLPSDRFSAERTGGSVSTLTIQRTQQEDSAVYLCASSLILKGNEQFFGPGTRLTVL.

In this sample, this clonotype turned up many times. The chain joins TRBV7-2 to TRBJ2-5; D call uncertain. CDR1 SGHTA and CDR2 FQGNSA come from the germline V gene. This CDR3 comprises 14 residues. V lost 6 bases, J lost 4 bases, and 15 bases lay in between. CDR3 sequence: CASRASSLRETQYF. CDR3 nucleotide sequence: TGTGCCAGCAGAGCAAGCAGTTTAAGAGAGACCCAGTACTTC.

The chain joins TRBV19 to TRBJ2-5; D possibly corresponds to TRBD2 (5 bases). Trimming cost V 4 bases and J 0 bases, with 18 bases left between them. The germline gives CDR1 LNHDA, CDR2 SQIVND (reference sequence). The CDR3 is 17 amino acids. As DNA, the CDR3 is TGTGCCAGTAGTACCCCGCTCGGGCGGGCGAACCAAGAGACCCAGTACTTC. This codes for CASSTPLGRANQETQYF.

This clonotype has at least ten counts. The chain employs TRBV7-9 and TRBJ2-7, with 11 bases that match TRBD1. Germline values: CDR1 SEHNR, CDR2 FQNEAQ (reference sequence). V shed 5 bases, J shed 6 bases, and the junction held 3 bases outside the gene matches. CDR3 length: 13 residues. The CDR3 DNA follows: TGTGCCAGCAGCATCGGGACAGGGGGCGAGCAGTACTTC. Translating it yields CASSIGTGGEQYF.

This clonotype has more than one count but fewer than ten. V and J are TRBV6-1 and TRBJ2-4, with D tentatively TRBD2 (7 bases). Trimming pared 0 bases from V and 8 bases from J, leaving 26 bases between. CDR3 length equals 19 residues. Germline V gene lookup returns CDR1 MNHNS and CDR2 SASEGT. The CDR3: CASSEAGGGLVSLGDIQYF. CDR3 DNA: TGTGCCAGCAGTGAAGCGGGGGGGGGCCTTGTTTCTTTGGGAGACATTCAGTACTTC.

This clonotype was counted once. The chain joins TRBV7-6 to TRBJ2-5; weak D call: TRBD2 (5 bases). The germline gives CDR1 SGHVS, CDR2 FNYEAQ. The CDR3 is 13 residues long. V was trimmed by 8 bases and J by 7 bases, leaving 17 bases between them. CDR3 region: CASDAPRRGTQYF. CDR3 DNA sequence: TGTGCCAGCGACGCTCCCCGACGGGGGACCCAGTACTTC. The full variable domain, completed using reference TRBV7-6 and TRBJ2-5, is GAGVSQSPRYKVTKRGQDVALRCDPISGHVSLYWYRQALGQGPEFLTYFNYEAQQDKSGLPNDRFSAERPEGSISTLTIQRTEQRDSAMYRCASDAPRRGTQYFGPGTRLLVL.

J is TRBJ2-1 and V is TRBV12-3 or TRBV12-4, with D possibly TRBD2 on 6 matching bases. The V end was cut by 7 bases, the J end by 0 bases, with 16 bases between. The CDR3 sequence is 16 residues long. In nucleotides, the CDR3 is TGTGCCAGCACTTTCAGCGGGTCGGGCTCCTACAATGAGCAGTTCTTC. Protein product: CASTFSGSGSYNEQFF.

The V gene is TRBV20-1, the J gene TRBJ2-7; TRBD1 matches at 7 bases. V was clipped by 5 bases and J by 0 bases; unmatched bases: 4. This CDR3 is 13 amino acids long. Per germline, CDR1 DFQATT and CDR2 SNEGSKA (reference sequence). As DNA, the CDR3 is TGCAGTGCTGCAGGGACAGTCTCCTACGAGCAGTACTTC. This codes for CSAAGTVSYEQYF.

This chain uses TRBV4-1 with TRBJ2-3, with unresolved D. V lost 0 bases and J lost 0, with 10 bases in between. The germline gives CDR1 MGHRA, CDR2 YSYEKL. CDR3 size: 16 residues. The CDR3, as DNA: TGCGCCAGCAGCCAAGATGATAGACCAAGCACAGATACGCAGTATTTT. It yields the protein CASSQDDRPSTDTQYF.

The chain joins TRBV6-1 to TRBJ2-7; 11 bases line up with TRBD2. The trim removed 4 bases at V and 7 bases at J, leaving 12 bases unmatched. The CDR3 is 16 residues long. The germline CDR1 and CDR2 sequences are MNHNS and SASEGT. The CDR3 region is CASSGVLAGVVSEQYF. The CDR3 DNA reads as TGTGCCAGCAGTGGGGTACTAGCGGGGGTTGTGAGTGAGCAGTACTTC.

The rearrangement uses TRBV2 and TRBJ2-1, with 9 bases lining up with TRBD2. The trim removed 7 bases at V and 9 bases at J, leaving 13 bases unmatched. Germline CDR1 reads SNHLY; CDR2 reads FYNNEI. CDR3 length: 15 residues. Here the CDR3 reads CASTISGGFRTEQFF. The CDR3 region has the DNA TGTGCCAGCACCATTAGCGGGGGTTTCCGCACTGAGCAGTTCTTC.

The genes are TRBV20-1 and TRBJ1-2, with D perhaps TRBD1 (6 bases). The CDR3 is 12 residues long. V lost 6 bases and J lost 4, with 12 bases in between. Germline V gene data show CDR1 as DFQATT and CDR2 as SNEGSKA (reference sequence). CDR3 nucleotide sequence: TGCAGTGCCTACAGGGCGGGCTATGGCTACACCTTC. As protein: CSAYRAGYGYTF.